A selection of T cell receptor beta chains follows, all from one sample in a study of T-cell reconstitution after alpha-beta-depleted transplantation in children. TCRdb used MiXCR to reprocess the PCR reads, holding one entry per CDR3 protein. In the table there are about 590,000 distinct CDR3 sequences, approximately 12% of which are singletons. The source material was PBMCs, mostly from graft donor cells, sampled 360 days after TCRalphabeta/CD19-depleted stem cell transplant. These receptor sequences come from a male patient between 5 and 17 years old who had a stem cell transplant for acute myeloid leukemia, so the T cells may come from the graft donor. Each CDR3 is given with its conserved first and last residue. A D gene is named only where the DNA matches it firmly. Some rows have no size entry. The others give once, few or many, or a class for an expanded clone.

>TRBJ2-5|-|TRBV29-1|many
CSVVFGPKETQYF
TGCAGCGTTGTTTTCGGCCCCAAAGAGACCCAGTACTTC
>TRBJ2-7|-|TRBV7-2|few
CASSFARVIYEQYF
TGTGCCAGCAGCTTCGCCAGGGTAATCTACGAGCAGTACTTC
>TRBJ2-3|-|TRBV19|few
CASSIILTDTQYF
TGTGCCAGTAGTATAATCCTCACAGATACGCAGTATTTT
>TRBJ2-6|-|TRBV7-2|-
CARANSGANVLTF
TGTGCCAGGGCGAACTCTGGGGCCAACGTCCTGACTTTC
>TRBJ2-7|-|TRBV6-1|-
CASSRTDNPSYEQYF
TGTGCCAGCAGCAGGACAGATAACCCTTCCTACGAGCAGTACTTC
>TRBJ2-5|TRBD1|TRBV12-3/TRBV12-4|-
CASSLSHGTGGTQYF
TGTGCCAGCAGTTTATCCCACGGGACAGGGGGGACCCAGTACTTC
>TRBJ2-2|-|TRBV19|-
CASSQGYNTGELFF
TGTGCCAGTAGTCAGGGATACAACACCGGGGAGCTGTTTTTT
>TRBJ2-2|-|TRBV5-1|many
CASRAFNTGELFF
TGCGCCAGCAGGGCCTTTAACACCGGGGAGCTGTTTTTT
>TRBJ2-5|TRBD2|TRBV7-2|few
CASSLLAGDTGETQYF
TGTGCCAGCAGCTTGTTGGCGGGAGATACGGGGGAGACCCAGTACTTC
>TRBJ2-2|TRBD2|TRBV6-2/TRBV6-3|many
CASRPSGNHGELFF
TGTGCCAGCAGACCAAGCGGGAATCACGGGGAGCTGTTTTTT
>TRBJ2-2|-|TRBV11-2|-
CASSFRTNTGELFF
TGTGCCAGCAGCTTTCGCACGAACACCGGGGAGCTGTTTTTT
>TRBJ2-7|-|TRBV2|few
CASKEDYEQYF
TGTGCCAGCAAAGAGGACTACGAGCAGTACTTC
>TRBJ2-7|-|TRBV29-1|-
CSVELVDYEQYF
TGCAGCGTTGAATTGGTAGACTACGAGCAGTACTTC
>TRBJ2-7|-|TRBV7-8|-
CASSLAGGTSYEQYF
TGTGCCAGCAGCTTAGCCGGAGGGACCTCCTACGAGCAGTACTTC
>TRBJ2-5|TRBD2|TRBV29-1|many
CSVRAGGTQYF
TGCAGCGTGAGGGCGGGAGGGACCCAGTACTTC
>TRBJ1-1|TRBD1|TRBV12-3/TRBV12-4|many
CASSPNRGGTEAFF
TGTGCCAGCAGTCCAAACAGGGGAGGCACTGAAGCTTTCTTT
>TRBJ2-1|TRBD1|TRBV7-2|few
CANRPTRGQRNNEQFF
TGTGCCAACCGACCCACAAGGGGGCAGAGGAACAATGAGCAGTTCTTC
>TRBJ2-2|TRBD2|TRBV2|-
CASRPGLAYTGELFF
TGTGCCAGCAGGCCGGGACTAGCCTACACCGGGGAGCTGTTTTTT
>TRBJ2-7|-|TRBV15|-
CATSRRPGLTREQYF
TGTGCCACCAGCAGACGGCCGGGACTGACTCGCGAGCAGTACTTC
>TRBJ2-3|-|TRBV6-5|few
CASSSPKIPVETQYF
TGTGCCAGCAGTTCCCCTAAAATCCCGGTGGAGACGCAGTATTTT
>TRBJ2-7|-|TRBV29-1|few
CSVEFVSSYEQYF
TGCAGCGTTGAATTCGTGAGCTCCTACGAGCAGTACTTC
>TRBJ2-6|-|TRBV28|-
CASSTGLAGANVLAF
TGTGCCAGCAGTACAGGGCTGGCCGGGGCCAACGTCCTGGCTTTC
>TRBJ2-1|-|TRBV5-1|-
CASSLDPIRSYNEQFF
TGCGCCAGCAGCTTGGACCCTATTCGCTCCTACAATGAGCAGTTCTTC
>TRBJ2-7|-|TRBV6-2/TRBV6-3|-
CASSYSTSEQYF
TGTGCCAGCAGTTACTCGACCAGCGAGCAGTACTTC
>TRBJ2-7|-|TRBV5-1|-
CANRQSHSYEQYF
TGCGCCAACAGACAGTCCCACTCCTACGAGCAGTACTTC
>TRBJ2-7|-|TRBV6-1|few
CASRKATANPEQYF
TGTGCCAGCAGAAAGGCGACAGCAAATCCAGAGCAGTACTTC
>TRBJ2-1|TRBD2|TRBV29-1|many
CSVVGILAGPNEQFF
TGCAGCGTTGTGGGAATACTAGCGGGCCCCAATGAGCAGTTCTTC
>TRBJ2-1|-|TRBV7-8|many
CASSRRDPGNEQFF
TGTGCCAGCAGCCGTCGGGACCCTGGCAATGAGCAGTTCTTC
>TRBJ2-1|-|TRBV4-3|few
CASSQDSSRPSYNEQFF
TGCGCCAGCAGCCAAGATTCTAGCCGCCCGTCCTACAATGAGCAGTTCTTC
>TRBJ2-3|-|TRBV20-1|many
CSARVMGTGKGWDTQYF
TGCAGTGCTAGAGTTATGGGTACAGGGAAAGGTTGGGATACGCAGTATTTT
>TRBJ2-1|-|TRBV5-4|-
CASSLFGPYNEQFF
TGTGCCAGCAGCCTCTTTGGGCCCTACAATGAGCAGTTCTTC
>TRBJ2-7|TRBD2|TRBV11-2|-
CASSLELAGVREQYF
TGTGCCAGCAGCTTAGAACTAGCGGGAGTTCGGGAGCAGTACTTC
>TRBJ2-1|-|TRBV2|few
CASTLGAGEQFF
TGTGCCAGCACGTTGGGGGCTGGTGAGCAGTTCTTC
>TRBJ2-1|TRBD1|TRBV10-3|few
CAIKSGTGTYNEQFF
TGTGCCATCAAATCCGGGACAGGGACTTACAATGAGCAGTTCTTC
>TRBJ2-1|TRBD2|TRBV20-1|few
CSVRPGLAGGPDEQFF
TGCAGTGTGCGGCCGGGACTAGCGGGAGGGCCCGATGAGCAGTTCTTC
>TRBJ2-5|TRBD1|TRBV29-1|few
CSVRVGDSLRQQETQYF
TGCAGCGTCCGAGTAGGGGACAGTCTACGGCAACAAGAGACCCAGTACTTC
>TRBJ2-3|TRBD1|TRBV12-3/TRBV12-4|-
CASKRGQVQTSIDTQYF
TGTGCCAGCAAGAGGGGACAGGTCCAAACATCAATAGATACGCAGTATTTT
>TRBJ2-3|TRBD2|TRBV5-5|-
CASSFGLAPFQDTQYF
TGTGCCAGCAGCTTCGGACTAGCTCCCTTTCAGGATACGCAGTATTTT
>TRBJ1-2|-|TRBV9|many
CASSGNGYTF
TGTGCCAGCAGCGGGAATGGCTACACCTTC
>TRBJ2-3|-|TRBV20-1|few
CSARARALPPADTQYF
TGCAGTGCTAGAGCCCGGGCCCTTCCCCCAGCAGATACGCAGTATTTT
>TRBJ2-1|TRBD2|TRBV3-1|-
CASSRREGREGPGRSYNEQFF
TGTGCCAGCAGCCGACGGGAAGGGCGGGAGGGCCCGGGAAGGTCCTACAATGAGCAGTTCTTC
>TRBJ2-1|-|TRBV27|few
CASSLIGVPYNEQFF
TGTGCCAGCAGTTTAATCGGGGTGCCCTACAATGAGCAGTTCTTC
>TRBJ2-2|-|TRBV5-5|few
CASSRTGTTLTGELFF
TGTGCCAGCAGCCGGACCGGGACAACACTTACCGGGGAGCTGTTTTTT
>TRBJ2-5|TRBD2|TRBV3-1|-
CASSQDRAGGVETQYF
TGTGCCAGCAGCCAAGATAGGGCGGGAGGTGTGGAGACCCAGTACTTC
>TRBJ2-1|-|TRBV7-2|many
CASSLFRTRGNNEQFF
TGTGCCAGCAGCTTATTCCGGACTAGGGGGAACAATGAGCAGTTCTTC
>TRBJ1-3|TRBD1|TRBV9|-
CASSVGSWDRGNTIYF
TGTGCCAGCAGCGTAGGATCGTGGGACAGAGGAAACACCATATATTTT
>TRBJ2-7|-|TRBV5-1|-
CASTTGFTYEQYF
TGCGCCAGCACAACGGGGTTCACATACGAGCAGTACTTC